The 8 T cell receptor beta chains below come from one sample, sequenced in a study of T-cell reconstitution after alpha-beta-depleted transplantation in children. Findings of the study overall: One year after transplant, T-cell counts and diversity came mostly from newly produced T cells.

What these receptors recognize is not known. Unique molecular identifiers were used in preparing the TCRbeta library. TCRdb independently ran MiXCR on the PCR reads; one entry per CDR3 protein. The sample has around 270,000 distinct CDR3 sequences, roughly 7.8% seen once. The specimen was peripheral blood, collected 360 days after TCRalphabeta/CD19-depleted stem cell transplant. The receptors derive from a female patient aged 2-15 years who had a stem cell transplant for Fanconi anemia, so the T cells may come from the graft donor.

In the case of this clonotype: A junction end diverges from the germline sequence, so it may reflect a read error. This chain links TRBV7-3 with TRBJ1-6, with D uncertain. Germline assignment: CDR1 SGHTA and CDR2 FQGTGA. The CDR3 runs 14 residues. CDR3 protein: CASSLTGPNSPLLF. The CDR3 nucleotides are TGTGCCAGCAGCTTAACGGGCCCTAATTCACCCCTCCTCTTT. Drawing the rest from reference TRBV7-3 and TRBJ1-6, the complete variable domain is GAGVSQTPSNKVTEKGKYVELRCDPISGHTALYWYRQSLGQGPEFLIYFQGTGAADDSGLPNDRFFAVRPEGSVSTLKIQRTERGDSAVYLCASSLTGPNSPLLFGNGTRLTVT.

This rearrangement joins TRBV2 to TRBJ2-1, with 10 nucleotides matching TRBD2. The length of the CDR3 is 17 residues. V was pared by 4 bases and J by 12 bases, with 18 bases of the junction left unmatched. CDR1 is SNHLY and CDR2 is FYNNEI in the germline V gene. The CDR3, as DNA: TGTGCCAGCAGTGTGTGGGGTCTAGCGGGGGCGGGAGATGGGCAGTTCTTC. Its protein product is CASSVWGLAGAGDGQFF.

The gene calls are TRBV6-1 and TRBJ1-1; a possible D gene is TRBD1 (5 bases). The length of the CDR3 is 14 residues. V was trimmed by 7 bases and J by 1 base, leaving 13 bases between them. The V gene's germline CDR1 is MNHNS and CDR2 SASEGT. As DNA, the CDR3 is TGTGCCAGCACCAAAGGAAGGGGGAACACTGAAGCTTTCTTT. Protein: CASTKGRGNTEAFF.

This clonotype occurred many times. This chain joins TRBV7-3 and TRBJ2-2, with D unresolved. Between the trimmed V and J ends, which lost 11 bases and 5 bases, there was a span of 18 bases. In germline, CDR1 is SGHTA, CDR2 FQGTGA. The CDR3 runs 14 residues. The CDR3 region has the DNA TGTGCCTCTAGGAACAGACCCTTTACCGGGGAGCTGTTTTTT. It translates to CASRNRPFTGELFF.

Note on this clonotype: A read error is possible here, since a much larger clone lies one base away. The chain employs TRBV5-1 and TRBJ2-1; tentatively, D is TRBD2 (7 bases). This CDR3 spans 15 amino acids. The germline gives CDR1 SGHRS, CDR2 YFSETQ. The CDR3 DNA sequence: TGCGCCAGCAGCCACCCGGGGGGCTCCTTCAATGAGCAGTTCTTC. It is translated as CASSHPGGSFNEQFF.

This clonotype was found many times. This chain joins TRBV20-1 and TRBJ2-7; the D is unclear. This CDR3 is 13 amino acids long. The germline gives CDR1 DFQATT, CDR2 SNEGSKA (reference sequence). Trimming stripped 1 base from V and 2 bases from J, with 9 bases between. The CDR3 coding sequence is TGCAGTGCTAGAGGGCTAGGTCCCTACGAGCAGTACTTC. Its protein is CSARGLGPYEQYF.

This clonotype was observed a few times. V and J are TRBV6-5 and TRBJ1-6; no definite D call. The germline CDR1 and CDR2 sequences are MNHEY and SVGAGI. The V gene lost 2 bases and the J gene lost 4 bases, with 15 bases spanning the gap. CDR3 length: 17 residues. The CDR3 reads CASSYPPGRKYNSPLHF. CDR3 bases: TGTGCCAGCAGTTACCCTCCCGGACGGAAGTATAATTCACCCCTCCACTTT.

The chain links TRBV7-2 to TRBJ1-5; D is perhaps TRBD1 (6 bases). The V end lost 5 bases, the J end lost 3 bases, and 11 bases lay between the germline ends. Germline CDR1 is SGHTA and CDR2 is FQGNSA. The CDR3 spans 14 residues. The CDR3 reads CASSMTGYNQPQHF. The CDR3, as DNA: TGTGCCAGCAGCATGACAGGCTACAATCAGCCCCAGCATTTT.